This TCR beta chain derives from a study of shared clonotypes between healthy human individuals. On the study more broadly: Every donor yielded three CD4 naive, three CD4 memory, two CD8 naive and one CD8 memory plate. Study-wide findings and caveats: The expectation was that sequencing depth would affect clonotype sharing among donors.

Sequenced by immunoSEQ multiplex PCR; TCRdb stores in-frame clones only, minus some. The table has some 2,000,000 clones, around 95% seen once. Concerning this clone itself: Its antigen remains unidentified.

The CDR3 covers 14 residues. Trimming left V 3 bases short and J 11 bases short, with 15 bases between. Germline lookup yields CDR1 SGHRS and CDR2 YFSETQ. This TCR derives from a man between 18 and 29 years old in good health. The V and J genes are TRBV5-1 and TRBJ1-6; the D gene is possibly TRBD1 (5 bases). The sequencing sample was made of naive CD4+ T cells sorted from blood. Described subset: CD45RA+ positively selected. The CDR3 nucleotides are TGCGCCAGCAGCTCAGGAGGGGCCGGGGCACCCCTCCACTTT. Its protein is CASSSGGAGAPLHF.